Below are 6 T cell receptor beta chains sequenced from a single sample in a study of T cells in Graves' hyperthyroidism and ophthalmopathy. What was amplified from RNA transcripts were TCR beta CDR3 regions. The HTBI primer set was used in a first-round RT-PCR of the TCR CDR3. TCRdb fed the multiplex PCR reads into MiXCR, producing one record per CDR3 protein. This table holds 600,000 to 900,000 distinct CDR3 sequences, roughly 17% found once. Sequenced material: blood. The receptors here all came from a man aged 18-30 years with Graves' hyperthyroidism.

This clonotype was counted only a few times. The rearrangement links TRBV7-8 to TRBJ1-2, with D perhaps matching TRBD1 (5 bases). V was clipped by 3 bases and J by 1 base, with 15 bases between them. The CDR3 is 16 amino acids. Germline CDR1 reads SGHVS; CDR2 reads FQNEAQ. The CDR3 DNA sequence: TGTGCCAGCAGCTTGAGCCCTAGGGGAGGTAACTATGGCTACACCTTC. Encoded protein: CASSLSPRGGNYGYTF. Using reference TRBV7-8 and TRBJ1-2 for the parts outside the CDR3, the full variable domain is GAGVSQSPRYKVAKRGQDVALRCDPISGHVSLFWYQQALGQGPEFLTYFQNEAQLDKSGLPSDRFFAERPEGSVSTLKIQRTQQEDSAVYLCASSLSPRGGNYGYTFGSGTRLTVV.

There are a few counts of this clonotype. The chain recombines TRBV20-1 with TRBJ1-5; D may be TRBD1 (5 bases). The CDR3 length is 12 residues. The V gene's germline CDR1 is DFQATT and CDR2 SNEGSKA (reference sequence). CDR3 in DNA: TGCAGCGCCGGGGGTAGCAATCAGCCCCAGCATTTT. Residues: CSAGGSNQPQHF.

V and J are TRBV6-1 and TRBJ2-6; D is uncertain. Germline CDR1 and CDR2: MNHNS and SASEGT. CDR3 size: 12 residues. CDR3 residues: CTTQRRANVLTF. CDR3 nucleotide sequence: TGTACCACCCAACGCCGGGCCAACGTCCTGACTTTC.

The table lists this clonotype with many counts. The chain joins TRBV30 to TRBJ1-2; D unclear. The V gene lost 3 bases and the J gene lost 0 bases, with 11 bases spanning the gap. The CDR3 consists of 14 residues. Germline-derived CDR1 and CDR2 are GTSNPN and SVGIG (reference sequence). In DNA form, the CDR3 reads TGTGCCTGGAGCCTTATGTCGACTAACTATGGCTACACCTTC. It codes for CAWSLMSTNYGYTF.

This clonotype was seen more than once but under ten times. The CDR3 spells CASSADGVENEKLFF. CDR3 bases: TGTGCCAGCAGCGCGGACGGCGTTGAGAATGAAAAACTGTTTTTT. This sequence joins TRBV9 and TRBJ1-4, with no clear D. The length of the CDR3 is 15 residues. V was cut by 3 bases and J by 5 bases, with 14 bases left in between. Germline CDR1 SGDLS, CDR2 YYNGEE.

This clonotype was seen at least ten times. The V call is TRBV30, the J call TRBJ1-2; 10 nucleotides align to TRBD1. From germline, CDR1 is GTSNPN and CDR2 SVGIG (reference sequence). This CDR3 comprises 14 residues. V shed 4 bases and J 2 bases; nucleotides not matched to a gene: 4. The CDR3 here is CAWNRDRGNYGYTF. The CDR3 DNA reads as TGTGCCTGGAACAGGGACAGGGGAAACTATGGCTACACCTTC.